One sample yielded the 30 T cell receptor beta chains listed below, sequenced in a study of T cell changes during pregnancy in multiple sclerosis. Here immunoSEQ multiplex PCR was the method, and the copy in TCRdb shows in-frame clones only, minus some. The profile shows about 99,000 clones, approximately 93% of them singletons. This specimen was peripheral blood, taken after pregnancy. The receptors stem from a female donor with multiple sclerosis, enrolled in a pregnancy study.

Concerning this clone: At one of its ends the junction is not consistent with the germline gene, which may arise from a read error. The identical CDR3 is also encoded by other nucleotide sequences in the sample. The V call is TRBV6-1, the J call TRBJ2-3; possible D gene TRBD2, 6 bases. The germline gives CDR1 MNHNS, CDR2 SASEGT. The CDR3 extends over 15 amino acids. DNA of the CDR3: TGTGCCAGCAGTGAACTAGCGCATAGCACGGATACGCAGTATTTT. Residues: CASSELAHSTDTQYF.

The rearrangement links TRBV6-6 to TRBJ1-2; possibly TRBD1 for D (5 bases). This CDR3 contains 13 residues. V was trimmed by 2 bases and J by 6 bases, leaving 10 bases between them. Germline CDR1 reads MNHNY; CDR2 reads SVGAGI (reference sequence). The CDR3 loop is CASSYGSGDGYTF. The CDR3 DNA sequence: TGTGCCAGCAGTTACGGTTCGGGGGATGGCTACACCTTC.

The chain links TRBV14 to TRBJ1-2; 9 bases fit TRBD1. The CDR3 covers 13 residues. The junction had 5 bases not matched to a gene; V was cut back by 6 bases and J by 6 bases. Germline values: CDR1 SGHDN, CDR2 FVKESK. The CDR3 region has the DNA TGTGCCAGCAGTTATCGACAGGGGGATGGCTACACCTTC. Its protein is CASSYRQGDGYTF.

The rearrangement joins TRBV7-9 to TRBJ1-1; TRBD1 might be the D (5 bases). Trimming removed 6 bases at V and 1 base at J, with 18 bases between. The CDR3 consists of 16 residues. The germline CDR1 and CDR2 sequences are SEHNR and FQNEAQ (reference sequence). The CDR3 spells CASSSRIGAQNTEAFF. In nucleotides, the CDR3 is TGTGCCAGCAGTTCTCGAATTGGGGCTCAGAACACTGAAGCTTTCTTT.

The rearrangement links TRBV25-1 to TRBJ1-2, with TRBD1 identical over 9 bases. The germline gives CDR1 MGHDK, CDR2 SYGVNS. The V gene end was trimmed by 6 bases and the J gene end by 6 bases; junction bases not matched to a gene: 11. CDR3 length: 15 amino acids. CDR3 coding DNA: TGTGCCAGCAGCCGTTCCGGGACAGGGCTGGATGGCTACACCTTC. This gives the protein CASSRSGTGLDGYTF.

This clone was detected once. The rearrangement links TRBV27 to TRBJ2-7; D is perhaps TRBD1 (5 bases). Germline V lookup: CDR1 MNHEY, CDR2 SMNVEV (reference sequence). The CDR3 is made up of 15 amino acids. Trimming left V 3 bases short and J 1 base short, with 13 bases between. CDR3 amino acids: CASSFGAGPSYEQYF. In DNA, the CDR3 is TGTGCCAGCAGTTTTGGGGCAGGTCCATCCTACGAGCAGTACTTC.

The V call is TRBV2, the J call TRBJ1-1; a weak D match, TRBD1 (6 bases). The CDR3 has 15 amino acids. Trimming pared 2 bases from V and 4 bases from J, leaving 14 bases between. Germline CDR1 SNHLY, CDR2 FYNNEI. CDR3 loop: CASSETGTRSTEAFF. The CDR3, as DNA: TGTGCCAGCAGTGAAACAGGGACCAGAAGCACTGAAGCTTTCTTT.

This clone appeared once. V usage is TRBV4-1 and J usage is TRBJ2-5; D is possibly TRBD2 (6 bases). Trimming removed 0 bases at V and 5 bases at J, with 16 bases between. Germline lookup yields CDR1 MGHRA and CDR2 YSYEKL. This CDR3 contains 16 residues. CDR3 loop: CASSQDQADYGETQYF. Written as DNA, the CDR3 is TGCGCCAGCAGCCAAGATCAGGCGGACTACGGGGAGACCCAGTACTTC.

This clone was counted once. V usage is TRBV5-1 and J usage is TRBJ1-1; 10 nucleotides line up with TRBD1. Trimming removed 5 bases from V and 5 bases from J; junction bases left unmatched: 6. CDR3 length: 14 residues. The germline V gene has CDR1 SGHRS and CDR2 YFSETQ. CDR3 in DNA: TGCGCCAGCAGGTGGCTGGGACAGGGGACTGAAGCTTTCTTT. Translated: CASRWLGQGTEAFF.

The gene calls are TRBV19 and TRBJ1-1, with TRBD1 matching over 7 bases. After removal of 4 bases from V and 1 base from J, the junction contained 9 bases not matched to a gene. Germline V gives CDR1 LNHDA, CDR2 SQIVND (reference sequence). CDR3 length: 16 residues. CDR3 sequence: CASSRPGDSRNTEAFF. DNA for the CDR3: TGTGCCAGTAGTAGGCCCGGGGACAGTAGGAACACTGAAGCTTTCTTT.

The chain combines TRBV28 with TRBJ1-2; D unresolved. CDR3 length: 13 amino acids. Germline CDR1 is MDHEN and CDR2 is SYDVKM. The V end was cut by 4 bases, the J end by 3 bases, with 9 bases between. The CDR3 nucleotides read TGTGCCAGCAGTTCACTGAATCACTATGGCTACACCTTC. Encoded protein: CASSSLNHYGYTF.

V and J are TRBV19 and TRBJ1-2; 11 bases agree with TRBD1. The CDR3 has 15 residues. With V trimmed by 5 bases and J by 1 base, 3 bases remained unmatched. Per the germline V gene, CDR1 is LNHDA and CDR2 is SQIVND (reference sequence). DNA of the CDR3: TGTGCCAGTAGTGCCGGGACAGGGGGTAACTATGGCTACACCTTC. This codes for CASSAGTGGNYGYTF.

The CDR3 here is CASSRITGGSNEKLFF. The CDR3 DNA reads as TGTGCCAGCAGTCGCATTACAGGGGGGTCGAATGAAAAACTGTTTTTT. V and J are TRBV7-9 and TRBJ1-4; 8 bases are shared with TRBD1. The V gene end was trimmed by 6 bases and the J gene end by 5 bases; junction bases not matched to a gene: 11. CDR1 and CDR2 from the germline V gene are SEHNR and FQNEAQ (reference sequence). The CDR3 loop spans 16 amino acids.

The CDR3 spells CASSRDSERELFF. Written as DNA, the CDR3 is TGTGCCAGCAGCCGGGACTCGGAACGGGAGCTGTTTTTT. The chain carries TRBV5-4 and TRBJ2-2; a weak D match, TRBD2 (6 bases). V shed 4 bases and J shed 9 bases, with 13 bases lying between them. Looked up from germline, CDR1 is SGHNT and CDR2 is YYREEE (reference sequence). CDR3 size: 13 residues.

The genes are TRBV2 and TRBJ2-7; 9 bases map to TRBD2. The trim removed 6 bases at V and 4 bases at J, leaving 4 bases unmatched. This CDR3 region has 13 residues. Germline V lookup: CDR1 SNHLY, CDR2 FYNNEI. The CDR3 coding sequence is TGTGCCAGCAGCCCGCGGGGGGGGTACGAGCAGTACTTC. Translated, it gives CASSPRGGYEQYF.

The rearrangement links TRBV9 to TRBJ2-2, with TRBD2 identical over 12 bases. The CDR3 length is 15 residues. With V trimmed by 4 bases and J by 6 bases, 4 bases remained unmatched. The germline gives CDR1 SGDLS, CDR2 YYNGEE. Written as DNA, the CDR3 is TGTGCCAGCAGCCAGACTAGCGGGAGTGCCGGGGAGCTGTTTTTT. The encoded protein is CASSQTSGSAGELFF.

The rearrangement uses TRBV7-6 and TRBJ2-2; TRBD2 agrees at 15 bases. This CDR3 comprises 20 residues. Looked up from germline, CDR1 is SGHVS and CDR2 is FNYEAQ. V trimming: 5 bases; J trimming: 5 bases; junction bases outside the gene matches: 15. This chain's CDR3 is CASSVGLAGGHTRSTGELFF. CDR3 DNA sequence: TGTGCCAGCAGCGTGGGACTAGCGGGAGGCCACACCCGCAGTACCGGGGAGCTGTTTTTT.

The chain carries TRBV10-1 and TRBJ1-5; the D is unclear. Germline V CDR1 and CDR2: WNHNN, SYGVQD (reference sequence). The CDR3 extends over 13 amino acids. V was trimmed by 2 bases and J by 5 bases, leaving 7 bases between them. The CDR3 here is CASSEGSDQPQHF. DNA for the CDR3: TGCGCCAGCAGTGAGGGGAGTGATCAGCCCCAGCATTTT.

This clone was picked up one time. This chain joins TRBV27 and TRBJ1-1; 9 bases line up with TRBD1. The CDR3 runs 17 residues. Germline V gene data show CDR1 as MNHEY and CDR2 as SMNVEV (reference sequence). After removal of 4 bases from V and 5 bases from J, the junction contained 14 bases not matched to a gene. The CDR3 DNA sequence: TGTGCCAGCAGTTCGACGACAGGGGGAGTCAGTAGGACTGAAGCTTTCTTT. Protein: CASSSTTGGVSRTEAFF.

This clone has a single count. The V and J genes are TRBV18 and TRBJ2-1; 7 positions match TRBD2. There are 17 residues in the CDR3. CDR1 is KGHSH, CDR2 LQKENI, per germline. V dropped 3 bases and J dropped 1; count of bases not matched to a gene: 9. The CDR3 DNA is TGTGCCAGCTCACCCACCCTTGTAGCGGGTTCCTACAATGAGCAGTTCTTC. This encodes CASSPTLVAGSYNEQFF.

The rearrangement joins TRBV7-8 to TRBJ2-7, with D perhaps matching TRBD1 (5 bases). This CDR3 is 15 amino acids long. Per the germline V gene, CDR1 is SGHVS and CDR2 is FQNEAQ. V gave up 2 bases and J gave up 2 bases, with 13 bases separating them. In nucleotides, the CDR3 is TGTGCCAGCAGCTTAACGAGACAGCGAACCTACGAGCAGTACTTC. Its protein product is CASSLTRQRTYEQYF.

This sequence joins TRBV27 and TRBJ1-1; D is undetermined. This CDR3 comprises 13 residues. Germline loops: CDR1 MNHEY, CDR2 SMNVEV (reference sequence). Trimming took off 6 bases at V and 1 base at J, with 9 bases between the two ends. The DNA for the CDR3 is TGTGCCAGCAGCCCCGTGGCGAACACTGAAGCTTTCTTT. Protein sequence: CASSPVANTEAFF.

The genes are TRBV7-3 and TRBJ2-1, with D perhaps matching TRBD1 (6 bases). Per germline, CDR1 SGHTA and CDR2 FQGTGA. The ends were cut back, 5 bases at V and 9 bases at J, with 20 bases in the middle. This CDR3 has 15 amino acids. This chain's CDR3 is CASSTTGSPWSEQFF. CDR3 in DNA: TGTGCCAGCAGCACGACAGGCAGCCCGTGGAGTGAGCAGTTCTTC.

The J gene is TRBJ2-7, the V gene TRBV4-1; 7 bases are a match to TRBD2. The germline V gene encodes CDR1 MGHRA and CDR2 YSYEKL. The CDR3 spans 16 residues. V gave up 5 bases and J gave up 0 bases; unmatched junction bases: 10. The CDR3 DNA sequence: TGCGCCAGCAGCTTAGCCAACAGCGGGGTCTCCTACGAGCAGTACTTC. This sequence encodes CASSLANSGVSYEQYF.

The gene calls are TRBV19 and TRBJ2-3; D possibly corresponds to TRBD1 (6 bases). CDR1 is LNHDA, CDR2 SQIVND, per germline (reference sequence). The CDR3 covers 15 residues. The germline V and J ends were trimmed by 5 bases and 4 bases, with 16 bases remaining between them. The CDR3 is CASSEVGGGPDTQYF. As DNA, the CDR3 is TGTGCCAGTAGTGAGGTGGGTGGGGGCCCAGATACGCAGTATTTT.

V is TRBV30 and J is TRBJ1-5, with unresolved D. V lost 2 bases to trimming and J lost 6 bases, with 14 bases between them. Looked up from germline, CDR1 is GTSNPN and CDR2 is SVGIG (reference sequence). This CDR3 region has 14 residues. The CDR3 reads CAWSPTTGSQPQHF. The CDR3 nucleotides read TGTGCCTGGAGTCCAACCACGGGGAGTCAGCCCCAGCATTTT.

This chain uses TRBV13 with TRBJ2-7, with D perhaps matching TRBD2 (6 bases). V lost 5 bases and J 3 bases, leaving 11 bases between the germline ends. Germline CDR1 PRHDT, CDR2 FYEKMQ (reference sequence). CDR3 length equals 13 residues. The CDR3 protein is CASSGGKRYEQYF. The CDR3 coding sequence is TGTGCCAGCAGCGGCGGGAAGCGCTACGAGCAGTACTTC.

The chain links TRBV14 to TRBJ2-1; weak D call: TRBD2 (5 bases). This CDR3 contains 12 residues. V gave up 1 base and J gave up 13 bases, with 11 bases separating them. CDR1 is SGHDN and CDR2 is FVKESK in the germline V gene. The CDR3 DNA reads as TGTGCCAGCAGCCAAGTCGGGATCGATCAGTTCTTC. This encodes CASSQVGIDQFF.

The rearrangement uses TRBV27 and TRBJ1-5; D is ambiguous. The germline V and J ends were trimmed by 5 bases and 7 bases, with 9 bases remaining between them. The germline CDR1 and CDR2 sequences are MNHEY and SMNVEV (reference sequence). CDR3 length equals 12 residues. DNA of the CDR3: TGTGCCAGCAGTCCCCCTGGCCAGCCCCAGCATTTT. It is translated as CASSPPGQPQHF.

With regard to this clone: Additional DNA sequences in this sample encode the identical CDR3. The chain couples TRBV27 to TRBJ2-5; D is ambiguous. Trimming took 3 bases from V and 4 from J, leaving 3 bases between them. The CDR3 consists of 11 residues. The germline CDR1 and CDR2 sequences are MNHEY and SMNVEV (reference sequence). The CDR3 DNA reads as TGTGCCAGCAGTTTTAGAGAGACCCAGTACTTC. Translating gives CASSFRETQYF.